This T cell receptor beta chain was retrieved from a study of blood T cell repertoires in COVID-19. Study details: Acute and convalescent COVID-19 specimens originated in the United States, Italy and Spain. Sample material is recorded as cDNA or gDNA derived from T cells, B-cell-depleted T cells, or PBMCs.

The CDR3 sequence is 14 residues long. The V and J ends lost 3 bases and 3 bases respectively, with 8 bases between them. The V gene's germline CDR1 is LNHNV and CDR2 YYDKDF (reference sequence). Produced via immunoSEQ multiplex PCR; TCRdb's table is partial and in-frame only. The sample shows 150,000 or so clones, around 83% of them seen only once. The rearrangement joins TRBV15 to TRBJ1-4, with D tentatively TRBD1 (6 bases). This clonotype was obtained from a woman aged 55-70 years with acute or convalescent COVID-19. Sequenced: peripheral blood. CDR3 loop: CATSSRTANEKLFF. CDR3 DNA: TGTGCCACCAGCAGCAGGACAGCTAATGAAAAACTGTTTTTT.